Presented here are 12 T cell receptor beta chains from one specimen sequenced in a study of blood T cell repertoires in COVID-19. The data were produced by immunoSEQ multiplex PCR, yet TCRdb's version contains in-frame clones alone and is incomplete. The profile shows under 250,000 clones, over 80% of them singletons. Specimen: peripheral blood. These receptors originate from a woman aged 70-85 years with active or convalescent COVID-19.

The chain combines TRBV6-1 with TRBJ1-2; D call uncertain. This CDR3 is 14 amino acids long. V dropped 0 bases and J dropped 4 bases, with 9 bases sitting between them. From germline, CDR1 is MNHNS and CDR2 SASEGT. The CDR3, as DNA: TGTGCCAGCAGTGAAGCGTATCACGGCTATGGCTACACCTTC. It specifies CASSEAYHGYGYTF.

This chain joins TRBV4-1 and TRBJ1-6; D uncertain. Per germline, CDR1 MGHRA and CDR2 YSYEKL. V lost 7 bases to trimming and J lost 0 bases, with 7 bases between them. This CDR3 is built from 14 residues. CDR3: CASTQSSYNSPLHF. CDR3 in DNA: TGCGCCAGCACACAGAGCTCCTATAATTCACCCCTCCACTTT.

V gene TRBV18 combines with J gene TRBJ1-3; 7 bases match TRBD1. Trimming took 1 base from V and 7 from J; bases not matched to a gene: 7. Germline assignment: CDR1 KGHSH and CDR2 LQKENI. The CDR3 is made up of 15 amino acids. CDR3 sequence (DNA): TGTGCCAGCTCACCACTTTCGGGACAGTACAACACCATATATTTT. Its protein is CASSPLSGQYNTIYF.

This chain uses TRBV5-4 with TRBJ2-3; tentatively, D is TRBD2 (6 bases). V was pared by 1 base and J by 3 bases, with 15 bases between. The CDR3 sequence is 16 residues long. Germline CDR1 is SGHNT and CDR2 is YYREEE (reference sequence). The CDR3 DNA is TGTGCCAGCAGCTTGCGGACCGCGGGAAGGACAGATACGCAGTATTTT. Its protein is CASSLRTAGRTDTQYF.

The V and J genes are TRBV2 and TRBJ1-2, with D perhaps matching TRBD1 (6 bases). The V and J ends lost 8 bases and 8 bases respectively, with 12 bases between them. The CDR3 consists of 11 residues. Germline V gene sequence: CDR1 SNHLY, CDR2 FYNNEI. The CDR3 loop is CASPGVFGYTF. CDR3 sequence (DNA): TGTGCCAGCCCAGGGGTTTTCGGCTACACCTTC.

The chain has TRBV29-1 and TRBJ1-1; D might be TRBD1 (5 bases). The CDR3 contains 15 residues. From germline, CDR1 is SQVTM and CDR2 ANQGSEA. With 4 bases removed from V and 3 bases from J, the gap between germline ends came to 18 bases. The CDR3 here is CSVGKTGIGDTEAFF. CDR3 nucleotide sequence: TGCAGCGTTGGGAAAACAGGAATCGGCGACACTGAAGCTTTCTTT.

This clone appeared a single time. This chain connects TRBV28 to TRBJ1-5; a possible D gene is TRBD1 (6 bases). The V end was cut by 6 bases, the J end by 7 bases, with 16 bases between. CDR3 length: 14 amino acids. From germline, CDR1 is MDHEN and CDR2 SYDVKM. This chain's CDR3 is CASRLGGGWQPQHF. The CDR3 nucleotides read TGTGCCAGCAGACTAGGGGGGGGCTGGCAGCCCCAGCATTTT.

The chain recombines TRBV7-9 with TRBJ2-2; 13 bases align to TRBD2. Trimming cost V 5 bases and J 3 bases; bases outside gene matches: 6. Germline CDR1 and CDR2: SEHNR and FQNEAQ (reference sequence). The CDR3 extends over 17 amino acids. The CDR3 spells CASSDLLAGGDTGELFF. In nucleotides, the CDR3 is TGTGCCAGCAGCGACCTACTAGCGGGAGGGGACACCGGGGAGCTGTTTTTT.

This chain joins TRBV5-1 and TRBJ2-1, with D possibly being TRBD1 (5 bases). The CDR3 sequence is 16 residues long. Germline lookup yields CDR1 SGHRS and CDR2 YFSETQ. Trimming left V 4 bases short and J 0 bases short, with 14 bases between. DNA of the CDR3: TGCGCCAGCAGCCTTGGGGCTCTCAGCTCCTACAATGAGCAGTTCTTC. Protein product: CASSLGALSSYNEQFF.

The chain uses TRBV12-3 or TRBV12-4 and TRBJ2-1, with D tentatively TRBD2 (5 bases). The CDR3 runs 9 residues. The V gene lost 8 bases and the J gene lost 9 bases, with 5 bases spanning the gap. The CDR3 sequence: CASGGEQFF. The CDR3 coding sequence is TGTGCCAGCGGAGGTGAGCAGTTCTTC.

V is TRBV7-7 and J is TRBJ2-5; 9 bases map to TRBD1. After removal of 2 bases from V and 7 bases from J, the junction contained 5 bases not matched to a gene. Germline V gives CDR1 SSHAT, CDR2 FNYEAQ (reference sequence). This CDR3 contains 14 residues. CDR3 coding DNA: TGTGCCAGCAGCTTAACAGGGGGCCTTGCGACCCAGTACTTC. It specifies CASSLTGGLATQYF.

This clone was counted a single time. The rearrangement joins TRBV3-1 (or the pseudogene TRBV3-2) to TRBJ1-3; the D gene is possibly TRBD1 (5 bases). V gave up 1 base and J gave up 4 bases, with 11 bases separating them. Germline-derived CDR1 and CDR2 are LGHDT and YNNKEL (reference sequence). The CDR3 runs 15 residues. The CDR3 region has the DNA TGTGCCAGCAGCCAAGGGGCAGGGCTCGGAAACACCATATATTTT. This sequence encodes CASSQGAGLGNTIYF.